The 17 T cell receptor beta chains given below trace back to one sample, sequenced in a study of STAT5B mutations in CD4+ large granular lymphocyte leukemia. The protocol was immunoSEQ multiplex PCR, while the TCRdb copy is restricted to in-frame clones and leaves out a portion. The table has about 40,000 clones, roughly 80% seen once. The specimen was CD4+ T cells from blood buffy coats. These receptors were obtained from a human donor in good health.

In DNA, the CDR3 is TGTGCCAGCAGTTTACGGACAGGGGGCTATCAGCCCCAGCATTTT. It codes for CASSLRTGGYQPQHF. This chain uses TRBV6-6 with TRBJ1-5, with 11 nucleotides matching TRBD1. Germline assignment: CDR1 MNHNY and CDR2 SVGAGI (reference sequence). The V segment lost 4 bases and the J segment 5 bases; nucleotides outside the gene matches: 4. The CDR3 consists of 15 residues.

The J gene is TRBJ1-1, the V gene TRBV29-1, with D unresolved. Germline CDR1 and CDR2: SQVTM and ANQGSEA. This CDR3 is 13 amino acids long. V dropped 7 bases and J dropped 2 bases, with 14 bases sitting between them. CDR3 in amino acids: CSAGSAGNTEAFF. The DNA for the CDR3 is TGCAGCGCCGGGTCTGCCGGAAACACTGAAGCTTTCTTT. The variable domain in full, with the rest retrieved from reference TRBV29-1 and TRBJ1-1, is SAVISQKPSRDICQRGTSLTIQCQVDSQVTMMFWYRQQPGQSLTLIATANQGSEATYESGFVIDKFPISRPNLTFSTLTVSNMSPEDSSIYLCSAGSAGNTEAFFGQGTRLTVV.

The rearrangement joins TRBV9 to TRBJ1-2, with 7 bases identical to TRBD1. V was clipped by 3 bases and J by 6 bases; unmatched bases: 11. Germline V gene lookup returns CDR1 SGDLS and CDR2 YYNGEE. This CDR3 comprises 15 residues. Here the CDR3 reads CASSARGQTFHGYTF. CDR3 in DNA: TGTGCCAGCAGCGCGAGGGGACAGACCTTTCATGGCTACACCTTC.

This rearrangement joins TRBV11-2 to TRBJ2-5, with D perhaps matching TRBD2 (5 bases). Trimming left V 3 bases short and J 4 bases short, with 9 bases between. Germline V gene sequence: CDR1 SGHAT, CDR2 FQNNGV. The CDR3 spans 13 residues. The CDR3 coding sequence is TGTGCCAGCAGCTTTGGGAGTGCAGAGACCCAGTACTTC. Translated, it gives CASSFGSAETQYF.

This clone was seen just once. The chain joins TRBV12-5 to TRBJ1-1; D not resolved. Per germline, CDR1 LGHNT and CDR2 FRNRAP. Trimming took 8 bases from V and 0 from J, leaving 10 bases between them. This CDR3 region has 13 residues. The DNA for the CDR3 is TGTGCTAGTCAAATTATGATGAACACTGAAGCTTTCTTT. Amino acid sequence: CASQIMMNTEAFF.

The genes are TRBV6-1 and TRBJ1-6; tentatively, D is TRBD1 (6 bases). V was trimmed by 7 bases and J by 6 bases, leaving 16 bases between them. Germline-derived CDR1 and CDR2 are MNHNS and SASEGT. The CDR3 runs 15 residues. CDR3 amino acids: CASTNWGGLNSPLHF. The CDR3 region has the DNA TGTGCCAGCACCAATTGGGGGGGGCTTAATTCACCCCTCCACTTT.

This chain joins TRBV6-1 and TRBJ2-2; D might be TRBD1 (5 bases). V dropped 2 bases and J dropped 6 bases, with 7 bases sitting between them. The CDR3 consists of 13 residues. Germline assignment: CDR1 MNHNS and CDR2 SASEGT. The CDR3 here is CASSELGAGELFF. The CDR3 nucleotides read TGTGCCAGCAGTGAATTAGGGGCCGGGGAGCTGTTTTTT.

This chain uses TRBV2 with TRBJ1-5; D possibly corresponds to TRBD1 (5 bases). The germline V gene encodes CDR1 SNHLY and CDR2 FYNNEI. The CDR3 spans 13 residues. The V end lost 5 bases, the J end lost 4 bases, and 9 bases lay between the germline ends. The CDR3 coding sequence is TGTGCCAGCAGTCCACAGGAGAATCAGCCCCAGCATTTT. It encodes CASSPQENQPQHF.

The chain joins TRBV28 to TRBJ2-7; no clear D. Germline V gene lookup returns CDR1 MDHEN and CDR2 SYDVKM. The germline V and J ends were trimmed by 1 base and 5 bases, with 12 bases remaining between them. This CDR3 has 14 residues. CDR3 amino acids: CASSLFPIIDEQYF. The CDR3 region has the DNA TGTGCCAGCAGTTTATTCCCTATAATTGACGAGCAGTACTTC.

J is TRBJ1-2 and V is TRBV2, with TRBD1 matching over 9 bases. CDR3 length: 13 residues. The germline gives CDR1 SNHLY, CDR2 FYNNEI. Trimming removed 8 bases from V and 8 bases from J; junction bases left unmatched: 9. CDR3 residues: CASVPGTGIGYTF. For the CDR3, the DNA is TGTGCCAGCGTGCCAGGGACAGGGATCGGCTACACCTTC.

The V and J genes are TRBV18 and TRBJ1-1; perhaps TRBD1 as D (6 bases). CDR3 length equals 16 residues. V was trimmed by 0 bases and J by 3 bases, leaving 14 bases between them. CDR1 KGHSH and CDR2 LQKENI come from the germline V gene. Here the CDR3 DNA reads TGTGCCAGCTCACCACCCGGGTCTGGGGGCTACACTGAAGCTTTCTTT. Translating gives CASSPPGSGGYTEAFF.

The chain has TRBV19 and TRBJ1-2, with TRBD1 identical over 7 bases. The CDR3 covers 15 residues. CDR1 is LNHDA, CDR2 SQIVND, per germline (reference sequence). Trimming removed 5 bases from V and 2 bases from J; junction bases left unmatched: 8. The CDR3 DNA follows: TGTGCCAGTAGTGATGACCTGGGACAGAACTATGGCTACACCTTC. Residues: CASSDDLGQNYGYTF.

CDR3 residues: CAISTGLAGINNEQFF. In DNA form, the CDR3 reads TGTGCCATCAGTACCGGGCTAGCGGGAATAAACAATGAGCAGTTCTTC. The rearrangement uses TRBV10-3 and TRBJ2-1, with 9 bases that match TRBD2. The V segment lost 5 bases and the J segment 5 bases; nucleotides outside the gene matches: 10. The germline V gene has CDR1 ENHRY and CDR2 SYGVKD. The CDR3 has 16 amino acids.

V usage is TRBV9 and J usage is TRBJ1-1; D is unclear. V lost 0 bases, J lost 1 base, and 4 bases lay in between. Germline V CDR1 and CDR2: SGDLS, YYNGEE. CDR3 length equals 13 residues. Written as DNA, the CDR3 is TGTGCCAGCAGCGTAGCGGGGAACACTGAAGCTTTCTTT. Protein sequence: CASSVAGNTEAFF.

The chain employs TRBV10-3 and TRBJ1-1; D gene ambiguous. CDR1 and CDR2 (germline): ENHRY, SYGVKD. V was pared by 3 bases and J by 5 bases, with 10 bases between. CDR3 length: 13 residues. CDR3 protein: CAISDQERTEAFF. In DNA, the CDR3 is TGTGCCATCAGTGATCAGGAGAGGACTGAAGCTTTCTTT.

This rearrangement joins TRBV5-4 to TRBJ2-1; 15 bases align to TRBD2. V shed 4 bases and J 2 bases; nucleotides not matched to a gene: 13. Per germline, CDR1 SGHNT and CDR2 YYREEE (reference sequence). CDR3 length equals 20 residues. The CDR3 DNA is TGTGCCAGCAGCGGCACTCCGGGACTAGCGGGGGGCTTCCCCTACAATGAGCAGTTCTTC. Encoded protein: CASSGTPGLAGGFPYNEQFF.

V is TRBV6-5 and J is TRBJ2-1; 11 nucleotides line up with TRBD2. The CDR3 covers 15 residues. The J segment lost 3 bases and the V segment lost 2 bases, leaving 0 bases of the junction unmatched. Germline values: CDR1 MNHEY, CDR2 SVGAGI. CDR3 loop: CASSYTSGSYNEQFF. CDR3 DNA sequence: TGTGCCAGCAGTTACACTAGCGGGAGCTACAATGAGCAGTTCTTC.